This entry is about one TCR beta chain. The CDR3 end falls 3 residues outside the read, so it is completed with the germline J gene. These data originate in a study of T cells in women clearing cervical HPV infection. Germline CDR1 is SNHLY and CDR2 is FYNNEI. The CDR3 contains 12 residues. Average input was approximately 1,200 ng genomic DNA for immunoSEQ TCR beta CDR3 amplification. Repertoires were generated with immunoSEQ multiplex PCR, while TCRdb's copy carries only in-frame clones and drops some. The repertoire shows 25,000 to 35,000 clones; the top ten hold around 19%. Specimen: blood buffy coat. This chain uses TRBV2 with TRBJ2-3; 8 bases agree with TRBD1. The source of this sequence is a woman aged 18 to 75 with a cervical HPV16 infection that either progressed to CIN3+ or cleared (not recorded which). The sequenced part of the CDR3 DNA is TGTGCCAGCAGGGGGACAGGTACCTCG. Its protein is CASRGTGTS. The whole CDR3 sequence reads CASRGTGTSQYF.